This TCR beta chain emerged from a study of blood T cell repertoires in COVID-19. About the study: The United States, Italy and Spain were the sources of the acute and convalescent COVID-19 samples. Nucleic acid was either cDNA or gDNA, and it came from T cells, B-cell-depleted T cells, or PBMCs.

Source study methods: Nucleated cell number was recorded as an estimate derived from reference gene primer amplification. This table comes from immunoSEQ multiplex PCR, and its TCRdb copy is limited to in-frame clones, with some not included. V and J calls plus clone size are reproduced from that table; the DNA served to infer D and trimming. Altogether 200,000 to 300,000 clones are present, about 80% being singletons, with the ten largest covering 1.5% to 2%. This CDR3 has 12 amino acids. Germline CDR1 reads SEHNR; CDR2 reads FQNEAQ (reference sequence). Trimming pared 4 bases from V and 5 bases from J, leaving 8 bases between.

The sequence derives from a woman older than 75 with acute or convalescent COVID-19. This rearrangement joins TRBV7-9 to TRBJ2-5, with unresolved D. The sample comprised peripheral blood. The CDR3 DNA follows: TGTGCCAGCAGCTCTGCGGTGGAGACCCAGTACTTC. Amino acid sequence: CASSSAVETQYF. Full variable domain (remainder filled in from reference TRBV7-9 and TRBJ2-5): DTGVSQNPRHKITKRGQNVTFRCDPISEHNRLYWYRQTLGQGPEFLTYFQNEAQLEKSRLLSDRFSAERPKGSFSTLEIQRTEQGDSAMYLCASSSAVETQYFGPGTRLLVL.